The source of this T cell receptor beta chain is a study of T cells in Graves' hyperthyroidism and ophthalmopathy. V lost 2 bases, J lost 6 bases, and 14 bases stayed unmatched. The germline gives CDR1 SGHTS, CDR2 YDEGEE. The CDR3 covers 17 residues. Exclusion of patients followed from uncontrolled infection, other autoimmune disease, pregnancy or lactation. Diagnoses used clinical symptoms, serum thyroxine and TRAb, thyroid ultrasound and orbital computed tomography. Template material for amplifying TCR beta CDR3 regions consisted of RNA transcripts. The primer set for the first-round RT-PCR of the TCR CDR3 was HTBI. Via MiXCR, TCRdb re-called the multiplex PCR reads, giving one row per CDR3 protein. Among some 570,000 distinct CDR3 sequences listed, 13% to 15% were seen once.

This receptor was taken from a young woman with Graves' ophthalmopathy. The chain has TRBV5-8 and TRBJ2-1; 7 bases fit TRBD1. The source material was blood. CDR3 sequence reads: CASSFRSRGNVGNEQFF. DNA for the CDR3: TGTGCCAGCAGCTTTCGAAGCAGGGGGAACGTTGGCAATGAGCAGTTCTTC.